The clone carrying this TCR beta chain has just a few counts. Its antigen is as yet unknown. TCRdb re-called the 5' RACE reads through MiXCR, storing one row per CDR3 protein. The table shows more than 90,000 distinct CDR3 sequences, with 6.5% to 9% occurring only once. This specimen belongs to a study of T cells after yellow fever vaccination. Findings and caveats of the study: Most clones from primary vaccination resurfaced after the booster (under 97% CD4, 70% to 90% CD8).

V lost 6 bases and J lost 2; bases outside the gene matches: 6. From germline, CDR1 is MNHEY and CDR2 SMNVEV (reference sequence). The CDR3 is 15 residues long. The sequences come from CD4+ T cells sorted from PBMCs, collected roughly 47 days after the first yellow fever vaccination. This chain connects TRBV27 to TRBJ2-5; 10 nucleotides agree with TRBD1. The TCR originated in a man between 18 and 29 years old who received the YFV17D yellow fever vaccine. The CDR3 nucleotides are TGTGCCAGCAGCTCCGGGACAGGGGTTCAAGAGACCCAGTACTTC. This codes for CASSSGTGVQETQYF.